The entry that follows covers one TCR beta chain sequence. Trimming stripped 6 bases from V and 1 base from J, with 12 bases between. The CDR3 covers 14 residues. Germline CDR1 is LNHDA and CDR2 is SQIVND (reference sequence). Original processing methods: Counts of nucleated cells, estimated from reference gene primer amplification, were obtained. Clones were sequenced by immunoSEQ multiplex PCR, and TCRdb holds only the in-frame ones, with some missing. V and J calls and clone size are copied from that table; D and trimming were computed from the DNA. The sample shows about 210,000 clones, around 86% of them seen only once. Allocation to cohorts depended on clinical history reported by the participants. The data were obtained in a study of blood T cell repertoires in COVID-19.

This sequence joins TRBV19 and TRBJ1-1, with D tentatively TRBD1 (5 bases). The TCR sequence derives from a woman between 40 and 55 years old in a cohort exposed to, infected with or recovered from COVID-19 (not recorded which). The sequencing input was PBMCs or T cells enriched from blood (not recorded which). CDR3 protein: CASRKGPSNTEAFF. The CDR3 DNA follows: TGTGCCAGTAGGAAGGGGCCATCGAACACTGAAGCTTTCTTT.